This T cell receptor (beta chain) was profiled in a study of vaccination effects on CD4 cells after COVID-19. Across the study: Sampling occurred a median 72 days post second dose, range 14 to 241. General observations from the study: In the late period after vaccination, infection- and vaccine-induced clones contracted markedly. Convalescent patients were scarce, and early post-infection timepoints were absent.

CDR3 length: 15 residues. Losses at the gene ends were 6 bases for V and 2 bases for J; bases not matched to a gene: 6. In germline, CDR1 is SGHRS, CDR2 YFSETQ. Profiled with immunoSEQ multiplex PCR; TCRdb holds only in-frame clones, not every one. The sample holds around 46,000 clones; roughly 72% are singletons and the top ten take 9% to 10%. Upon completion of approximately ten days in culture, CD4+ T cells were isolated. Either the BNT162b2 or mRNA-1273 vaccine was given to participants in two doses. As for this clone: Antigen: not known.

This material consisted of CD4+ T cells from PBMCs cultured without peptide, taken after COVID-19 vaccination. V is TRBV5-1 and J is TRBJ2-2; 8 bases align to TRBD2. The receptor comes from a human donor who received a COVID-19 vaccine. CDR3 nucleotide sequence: TGCGCCAGCAACCAGCGGGGGCAAAACACCGGGGAGCTGTTTTTT. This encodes CASNQRGQNTGELFF.